The 13 T cell receptor beta chains in this list originate from one sample, sequenced in a study of blood T cell repertoires in COVID-19. The assay was immunoSEQ multiplex PCR, and TCRdb's table has in-frame clones only and misses some. The repertoire holds some 490,000 clones, with approximately 90% as singletons. Source material: PBMCs or T cells enriched from blood (not recorded which). Receptors were obtained from a woman in her sixties or seventies who had recovered from COVID-19.

The chain uses TRBV6-5 and TRBJ2-7; 9 bases match TRBD1. Germline assignment: CDR1 MNHEY and CDR2 SVGAGI. Trimming cost V 2 bases and J 4 bases; bases outside gene matches: 9. There are 16 residues in the CDR3. The chain's CDR3 is CASSYNPGTGNYEQYF. The CDR3, as DNA: TGTGCCAGCAGTTACAACCCCGGGACAGGGAATTACGAGCAGTACTTC.

This chain links TRBV5-1 with TRBJ2-3; 10 bases line up with TRBD1. There are 17 residues in the CDR3. Per the germline V gene, CDR1 is SGHRS and CDR2 is YFSETQ. V dropped 3 bases and J dropped 1; count of bases not matched to a gene: 8. The CDR3 sequence: CASSSTGGGDGTDTQYF. CDR3 DNA: TGCGCCAGCAGCTCGACAGGGGGCGGAGATGGCACAGATACGCAGTATTTT.

The V and J genes are TRBV19 and TRBJ1-5; D is ambiguous. The V gene's germline CDR1 is LNHDA and CDR2 SQIVND (reference sequence). The CDR3 covers 15 residues. V lost 7 bases, J lost 2 bases, and 15 bases lay in between. The CDR3 protein is CASTQSVVGNQPQHF. CDR3 bases: TGTGCCAGTACCCAATCCGTGGTAGGCAATCAGCCCCAGCATTTT.

The chain joins TRBV4-2 to TRBJ2-1; D perhaps matches TRBD2 (7 bases). This CDR3 is 16 amino acids long. Trimming removed 1 base from V and 4 bases from J, with 14 bases in between. Germline CDR1 LGHNA, CDR2 YNFKEQ. Here the CDR3 DNA reads TGTGCCAGCAGCCAAGTGGGGGGGCCGGTATACAATGAGCAGTTCTTC. Translated: CASSQVGGPVYNEQFF.

The rearrangement links TRBV2 to TRBJ2-3; TRBD2 aligns across 9 bases. Trimming took 2 bases from V and 5 from J; bases not matched to a gene: 5. CDR1 is SNHLY and CDR2 is FYNNEI in the germline V gene. This CDR3 has 15 residues. The CDR3 protein is CASSESRGGIDTQYF. The CDR3 region has the DNA TGTGCCAGCAGTGAATCGCGGGGGGGCATAGATACGCAGTATTTT.

The chain recombines TRBV28 with TRBJ2-3, with 8 bases lining up with TRBD2. The CDR3 totals 14 residues. Trimming at V came to 6 bases and at J to 0 bases, leaving 2 bases not matched to a gene. Germline values: CDR1 MDHEN, CDR2 SYDVKM. CDR3 sequence (DNA): TGTGCCAGCAGACGGGGGGGGAGCACAGATACGCAGTATTTT. Protein: CASRRGGSTDTQYF.

The rearrangement joins TRBV5-4 to TRBJ2-7, with a weak D call TRBD1 (5 bases). V gave up 2 bases and J gave up 2 bases, with 11 bases separating them. CDR1 and CDR2 from the germline V gene are SGHNT and YYREEE (reference sequence). This CDR3 is 14 amino acids long. Here the CDR3 reads CASSFPGNPYEQYF. CDR3 nucleotides: TGTGCCAGCAGCTTCCCAGGGAACCCCTACGAGCAGTACTTC.

V is TRBV6-6 and J is TRBJ2-3; D remains ambiguous. Germline-derived CDR1 and CDR2 are MNHNY and SVGAGI (reference sequence). There are 15 residues in the CDR3. The V end was cut by 0 bases, the J end by 4 bases, with 11 bases between. The CDR3: CASSYSSSFADTQYF. The CDR3 nucleotides are TGTGCCAGCAGTTACTCGAGTTCCTTCGCAGATACGCAGTATTTT.

The chain carries TRBV12-3 or TRBV12-4 and TRBJ1-6; TRBD1 might be the D (6 bases). This CDR3 spans 11 amino acids. V was shortened by 4 bases and J by 14 bases, with 9 bases between the two germline ends. The CDR3 nucleotides read TGTGCCAGCAGTTCAGGGGCTTCCCTCCACTTT. Translated: CASSSGASLHF.

The chain links TRBV2 to TRBJ1-4, with 7 positions matching TRBD1. This CDR3 spans 15 amino acids. Losses at the gene ends were 5 bases for V and 7 bases for J; bases not matched to a gene: 10. Germline CDR1 SNHLY, CDR2 FYNNEI. The CDR3: CASSKQGRGFEKLFF. The DNA for the CDR3 is TGTGCCAGCAGTAAACAGGGGCGGGGATTTGAAAAACTGTTTTTT.

This sequence joins TRBV5-5 and TRBJ1-2; D gene uncertain. The length of the CDR3 is 13 residues. Germline V lookup: CDR1 SGHKS, CDR2 YYEKEE (reference sequence). V was shortened by 0 bases and J by 2 bases, with 5 bases between the two germline ends. The CDR3 region is CASSLDRNYGYTF. In nucleotides, the CDR3 is TGTGCCAGCAGCTTGGACAGAAACTATGGCTACACCTTC.

The gene calls are TRBV3-1 (or the pseudogene TRBV3-2) and TRBJ2-3; possible D gene TRBD2, 5 bases. CDR1 and CDR2 (germline): LGHDT, YNNKEL (reference sequence). V lost 0 bases, J lost 0 bases, and 13 bases lay in between. The CDR3 loop spans 17 amino acids. The CDR3 DNA is TGTGCCAGCAGCCAAGATTCCTCGGGAACAAGCACAGATACGCAGTATTTT. Protein sequence: CASSQDSSGTSTDTQYF.

This clone was recorded once. The chain uses TRBV4-1 and TRBJ1-1; TRBD1 matches 7 bases. Germline lookup yields CDR1 MGHRA and CDR2 YSYEKL. CDR3 length equals 13 residues. V trimming: 4 bases; J trimming: 4 bases; junction bases outside the gene matches: 3. This CDR3 is CASSPRTGTEAFF. In nucleotides, the CDR3 is TGCGCCAGCAGCCCCCGGACAGGCACTGAAGCTTTCTTT.